This T cell receptor beta chain was identified during a study of vaccination effects on CD4 cells after COVID-19. Sequencing was preceded by expansion of antigen-specific CD4+ T cells with viral peptide pools in the ViraFEST assay. Following an approximately ten-day culture, CD4+ T cells were purified. Produced via immunoSEQ multiplex PCR; TCRdb's table is partial and in-frame only. The data hold about 79,000 clones, with approximately 74% observed a single time. The germline gives CDR1 MNHNY, CDR2 SVGAGI (reference sequence). Between the trimmed V and J ends, which lost 0 bases and 4 bases, there was a span of 6 bases. The length of the CDR3 is 14 residues. As regards this clone: As yet, its antigen is unknown.

The clonotype originates from a human donor who received a COVID-19 vaccine. V usage is TRBV6-6 and J usage is TRBJ1-4, with D uncertain. Specimen: CD4+ T cells from PBMCs cultured with HCoV-229E spike peptides, collected before COVID-19 vaccination. The CDR3 DNA follows: TGTGCCAGCAGTTACTCCTTTTTTAATGAAAAACTGTTTTTT. Translation: CASSYSFFNEKLFF.